The rows below give T cell receptor beta chains drawn from one sample of a study of Graves' ophthalmopathy and Graves' hyperthyroidism. MiXCR, applied by TCRdb to the multiplex PCR reads, yields one record per CDR3 protein. Of over a million distinct CDR3 sequences listed, roughly 35% are singletons. Material for sequencing was peripheral blood or thyroid tissue (not recorded which). Source of these receptors: an adult man with Graves' hyperthyroidism. The CDR3 runs from the conserved cysteine through the conserved F or W. Fields, in order: clone size, D gene, V gene, J gene, CDR3 protein, CDR3 DNA. The D gene is left open where the match is weak. Clone sizes are given selectively: once, few, many, or a class where the clone is expanded.

-,-,TRBV6-5,TRBJ2-5,CASSTDTGQETQYF,TGTGCCAGCAGTACCGATACAGGGCAAGAGACCCAGTACTTC
-,-,TRBV7-9,TRBJ2-7,CASSFYICSALRGDYEQYF,-
few,TRBD2,TRBV7-2,TRBJ2-7,CASSWPRLAGPGEQYF,TGTGCCAGCAGCTGGCCCAGACTAGCGGGGCCGGGGGAGCAGTACTTC
-,-,TRBV6-2/TRBV6-3,TRBJ2-2,CASKRTVNTGELFF,TGTGCCAGCAAGAGGACGGTAAACACCGGGGAGCTGTTTTTT
many,-,TRBV29-1,TRBJ2-2,CSSLGGTGTTGELFF,TGCAGCTCTCTCGGGGGAACAGGGACCACCGGGGAGCTGTTTTTT
many,-,TRBV6-5,TRBJ1-1,CASRTGSGTEAFF,TGTGCCAGCAGAACAGGGTCTGGTACTGAAGCTTTCTTT
-,TRBD1,TRBV20-1,TRBJ2-7,CSAEVGTGGSYEQYF,TGCAGTGCAGAGGTCGGGACAGGGGGCTCCTACGAGCAGTACTTC
-,-,TRBV7-6,TRBJ1-5,CASSPGLGDQPQHF,TGTGCCAGCAGCCCCGGTCTTGGCGATCAGCCCCAGCATTTT
-,TRBD1,TRBV4-3,TRBJ2-5,CASSQDKGTGHQETQYF,TGCGCCAGCAGCCAAGATAAGGGGACAGGACACCAAGAGACCCAGTACTTC
few,-,TRBV4-2,TRBJ2-7,CASSPQGSGVYEQYF,TGTGCCAGCAGTCCGCAGGGTTCAGGGGTCTACGAGCAGTACTTC
many,TRBD1,TRBV7-3,TRBJ1-1,CASSWDRGTEAFF,TGTGCCAGCAGCTGGGACAGGGGCACTGAAGCTTTCTTT
many,TRBD1,TRBV7-9,TRBJ2-7,CASSLDTGGYEQYF,TGTGCCAGCAGCTTAGACACAGGGGGTTACGAGCAGTACTTC
many,-,TRBV25-1,TRBJ2-7,CASSGQFGEQYF,TGTGCCAGCAGTGGCCAATTCGGCGAGCAGTACTTC
-,-,TRBV2,TRBJ2-5,CASDRDGGETQYF,TGTGCCAGCGACAGGGACGGGGGAGAGACCCAGTACTTC
many,-,TRBV10-3,TRBJ1-2,CAISSGLTNYGYTF,TGTGCCATCAGTTCCGGACTGACGAACTATGGCTACACCTTC
many,-,TRBV6-6,TRBJ1-2,CASSFSDRNYGYTF,TGTGCCAGCAGTTTCTCGGACAGAAACTATGGCTACACCTTC
many,-,TRBV3-1,TRBJ2-5,CASSHSGPETQYF,TGTGCCAGCAGCCACAGTGGACCGGAGACCCAGTACTTC
-,-,TRBV4-3,TRBJ2-7,CASSQGVQGSYEQYF,TGCGCCAGCAGCCAAGGGGTGCAGGGGTCCTACGAGCAGTACTTC